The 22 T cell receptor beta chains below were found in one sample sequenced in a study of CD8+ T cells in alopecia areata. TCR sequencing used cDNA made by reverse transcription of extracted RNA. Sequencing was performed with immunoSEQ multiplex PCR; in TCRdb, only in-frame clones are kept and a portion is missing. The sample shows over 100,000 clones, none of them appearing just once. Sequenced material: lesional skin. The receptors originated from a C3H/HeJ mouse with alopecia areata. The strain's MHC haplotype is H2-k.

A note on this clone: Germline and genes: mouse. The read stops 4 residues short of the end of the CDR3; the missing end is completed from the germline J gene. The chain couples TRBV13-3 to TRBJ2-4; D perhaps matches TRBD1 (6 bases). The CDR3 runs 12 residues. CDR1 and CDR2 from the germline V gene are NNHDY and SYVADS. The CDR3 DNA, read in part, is TGTGCCAGCAGTCTGACAGGAAAC. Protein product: CASSLTGN. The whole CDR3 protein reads CASSLTGNTLYF.

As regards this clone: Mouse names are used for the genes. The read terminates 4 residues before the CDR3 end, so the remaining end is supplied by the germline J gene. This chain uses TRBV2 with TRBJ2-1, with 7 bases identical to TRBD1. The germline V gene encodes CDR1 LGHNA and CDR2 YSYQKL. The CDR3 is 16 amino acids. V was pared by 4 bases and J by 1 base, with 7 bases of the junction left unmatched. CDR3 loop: CASSPSPGQNYAEQFF. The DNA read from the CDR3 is TGTGCCAGCAGCCCGTCTCCGGGACAGAACTATGCT.

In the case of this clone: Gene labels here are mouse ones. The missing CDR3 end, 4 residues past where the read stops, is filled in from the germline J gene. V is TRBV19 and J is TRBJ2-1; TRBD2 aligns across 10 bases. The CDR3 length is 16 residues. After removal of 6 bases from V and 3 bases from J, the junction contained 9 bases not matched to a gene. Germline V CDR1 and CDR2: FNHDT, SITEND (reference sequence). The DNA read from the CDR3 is TGTGCCAGCACCTCGTCCTGGGGGGGCGTCTATGCT. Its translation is CASTSSWGGVYA. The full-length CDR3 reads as CASTSSWGGVYAEQFF.

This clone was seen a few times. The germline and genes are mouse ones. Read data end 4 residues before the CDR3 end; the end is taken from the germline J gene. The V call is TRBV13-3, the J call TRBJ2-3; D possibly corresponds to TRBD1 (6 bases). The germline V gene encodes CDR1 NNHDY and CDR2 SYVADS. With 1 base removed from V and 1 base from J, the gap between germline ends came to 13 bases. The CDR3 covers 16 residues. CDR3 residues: CASSDWQGKGAETLYF. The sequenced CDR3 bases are TGTGCCAGCAGTGATTGGCAGGGGAAGGGTGCAGAA.

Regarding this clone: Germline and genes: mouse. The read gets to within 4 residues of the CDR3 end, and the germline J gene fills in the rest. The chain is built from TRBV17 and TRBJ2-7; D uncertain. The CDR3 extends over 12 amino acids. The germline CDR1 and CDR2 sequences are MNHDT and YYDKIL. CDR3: CASSRDQYEQYF. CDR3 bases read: TGTGCTAGCAGTAGAGATCAGTAT.

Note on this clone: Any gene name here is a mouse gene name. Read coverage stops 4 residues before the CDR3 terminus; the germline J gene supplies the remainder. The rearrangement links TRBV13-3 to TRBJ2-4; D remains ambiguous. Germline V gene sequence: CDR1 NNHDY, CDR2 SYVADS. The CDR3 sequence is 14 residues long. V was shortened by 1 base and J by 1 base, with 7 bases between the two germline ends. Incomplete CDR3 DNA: TGTGCCAGCAGTGATCGCCAGGGTCAAAAC. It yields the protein CASSDRQGQN. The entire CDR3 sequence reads CASSDRQGQNTLYF.

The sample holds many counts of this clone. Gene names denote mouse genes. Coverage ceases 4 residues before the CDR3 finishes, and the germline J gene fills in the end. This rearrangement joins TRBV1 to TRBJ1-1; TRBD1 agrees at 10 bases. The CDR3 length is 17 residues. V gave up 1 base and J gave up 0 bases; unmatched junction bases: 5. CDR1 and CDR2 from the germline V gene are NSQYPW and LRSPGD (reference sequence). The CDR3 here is CTCSAGRGQGTNTEVFF. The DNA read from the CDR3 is TGCACCTGCAGTGCAGGCCGGGGACAGGGGACAAACACA.

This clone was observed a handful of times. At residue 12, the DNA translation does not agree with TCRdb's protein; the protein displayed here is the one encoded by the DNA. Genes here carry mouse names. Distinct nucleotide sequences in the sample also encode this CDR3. The CDR3 region is CASSGPGQTGNTLYF. The sequenced part of the CDR3 DNA is TGTGCCAGCAGTGGTCCGGGACAAACTGGAAATACG. The V call is TRBV13-3, the J call TRBJ1-3; TRBD1 is a possible D gene (6 bases). The read terminates 3 residues before the CDR3 end, so the remaining end is supplied by the germline J gene. Germline loops: CDR1 NNHDY, CDR2 SYVADS. With 3 bases removed from V and 2 bases from J, the gap between germline ends came to 12 bases. CDR3 length equals 15 residues.

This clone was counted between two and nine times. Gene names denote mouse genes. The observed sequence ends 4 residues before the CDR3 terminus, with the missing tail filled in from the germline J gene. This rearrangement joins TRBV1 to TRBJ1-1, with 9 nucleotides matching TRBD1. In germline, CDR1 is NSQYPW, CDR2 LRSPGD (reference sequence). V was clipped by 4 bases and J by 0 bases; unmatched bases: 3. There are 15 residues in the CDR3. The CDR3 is CTCSDRGLPNTEVFF. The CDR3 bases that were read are TGCACCTGCAGTGACAGGGGGCTACCAAACACA.

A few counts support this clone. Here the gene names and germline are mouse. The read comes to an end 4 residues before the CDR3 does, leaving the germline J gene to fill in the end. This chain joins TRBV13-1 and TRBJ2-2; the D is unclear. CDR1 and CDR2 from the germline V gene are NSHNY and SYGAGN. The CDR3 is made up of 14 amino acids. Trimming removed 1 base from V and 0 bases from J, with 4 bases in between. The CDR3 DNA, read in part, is TGTGCCAGCAGTGATTTTGCAAACACCGGG. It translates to CASSDFANTG. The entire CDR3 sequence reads CASSDFANTGQLYF.

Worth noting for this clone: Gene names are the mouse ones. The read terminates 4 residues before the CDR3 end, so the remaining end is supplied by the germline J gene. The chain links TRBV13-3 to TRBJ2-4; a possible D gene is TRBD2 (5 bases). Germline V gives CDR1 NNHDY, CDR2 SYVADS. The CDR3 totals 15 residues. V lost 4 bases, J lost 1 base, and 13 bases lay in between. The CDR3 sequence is CASSPHGEGQNTLYF. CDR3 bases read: TGTGCCAGCAGTCCACATGGGGAAGGTCAAAAC.

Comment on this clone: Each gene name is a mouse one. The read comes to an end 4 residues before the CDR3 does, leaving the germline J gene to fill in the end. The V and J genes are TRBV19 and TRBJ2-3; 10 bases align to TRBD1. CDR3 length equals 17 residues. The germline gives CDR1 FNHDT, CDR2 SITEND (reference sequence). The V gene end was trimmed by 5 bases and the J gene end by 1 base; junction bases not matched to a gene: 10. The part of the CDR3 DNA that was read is TGTGCCAGCAGGACTACCGGGACAGGGGAGGGTGCAGAA. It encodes CASRTTGTGEGAE. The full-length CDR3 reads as CASRTTGTGEGAETLYF.

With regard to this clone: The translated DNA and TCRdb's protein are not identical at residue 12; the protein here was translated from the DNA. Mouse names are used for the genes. CDR3 DNA, as far as it was read: TGTGCTAGCAGTACAGGGGGGTCTTCTGGAAATACG. Translation gives CASSTGGSSGNT. The full CDR3 protein is CASSTGGSSGNTLYF. The chain employs TRBV17 and TRBJ1-3; 7 bases are shared with TRBD1. Read data end 3 residues before the CDR3 end; the end is taken from the germline J gene. The CDR3 runs 15 residues. CDR1 MNHDT and CDR2 YYDKIL come from the germline V gene. V shed 4 bases and J 0 bases; nucleotides not matched to a gene: 3.

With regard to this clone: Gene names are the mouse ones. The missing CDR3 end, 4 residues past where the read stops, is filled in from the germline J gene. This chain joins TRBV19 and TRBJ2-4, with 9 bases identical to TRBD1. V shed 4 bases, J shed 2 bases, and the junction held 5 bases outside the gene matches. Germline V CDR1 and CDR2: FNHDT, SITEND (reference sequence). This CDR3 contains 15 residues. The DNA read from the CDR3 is TGTGCCAGCAGTCCGGGACAGGGCAATCAAAAC. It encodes CASSPGQGNQN. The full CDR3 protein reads CASSPGQGNQNTLYF.

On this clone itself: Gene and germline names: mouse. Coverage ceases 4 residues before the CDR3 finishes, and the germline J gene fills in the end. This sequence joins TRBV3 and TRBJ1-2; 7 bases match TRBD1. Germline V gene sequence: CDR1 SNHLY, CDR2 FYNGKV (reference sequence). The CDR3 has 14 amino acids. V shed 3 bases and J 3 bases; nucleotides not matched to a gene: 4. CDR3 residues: CASSFRQGDSDYTF. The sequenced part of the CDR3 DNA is TGTGCCAGCAGCTTTCGACAGGGTGACTCC.

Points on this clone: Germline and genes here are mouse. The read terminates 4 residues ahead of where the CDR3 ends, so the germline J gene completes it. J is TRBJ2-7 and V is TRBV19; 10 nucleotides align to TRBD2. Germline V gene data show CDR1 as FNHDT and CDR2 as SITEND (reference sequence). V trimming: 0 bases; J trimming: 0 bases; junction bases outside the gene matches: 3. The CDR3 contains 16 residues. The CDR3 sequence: CASSIGDWGSSYEQYF. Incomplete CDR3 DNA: TGTGCCAGCAGTATAGGGGACTGGGGAAGCTCCTAT. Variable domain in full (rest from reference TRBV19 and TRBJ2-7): GGIITQTPKFLIGQEGQKLTLKCQQNFNHDTMYWYRQDSGKGLRLIYYSITENDLQKGDLSEGYDASREKKSSFSLTVTSAQKNEMAVFLCASSIGDWGSSYEQYFGPGTRLTVL.

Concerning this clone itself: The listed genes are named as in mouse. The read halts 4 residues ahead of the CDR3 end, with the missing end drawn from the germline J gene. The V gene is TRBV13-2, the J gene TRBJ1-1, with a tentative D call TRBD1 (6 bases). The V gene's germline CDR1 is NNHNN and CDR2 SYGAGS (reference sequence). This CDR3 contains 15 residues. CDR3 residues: CASGDGLGGRGEVFF. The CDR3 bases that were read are TGTGCCAGCGGTGATGGACTGGGGGGGCGCGGA.

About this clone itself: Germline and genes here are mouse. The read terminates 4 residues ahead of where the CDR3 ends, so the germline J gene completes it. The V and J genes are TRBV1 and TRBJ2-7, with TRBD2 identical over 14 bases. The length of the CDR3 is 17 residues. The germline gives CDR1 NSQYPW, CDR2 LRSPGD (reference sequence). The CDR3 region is CTCSASGLGGRRDEQYF. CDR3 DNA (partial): TGCACCTGCAGTGCTTCGGGACTGGGGGGGCGCCGGGAT. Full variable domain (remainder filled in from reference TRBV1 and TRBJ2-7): VTLLEQNPRWRLVPRGQAVNLRCILKNSQYPWMSWYQQDLQKQLQWLFTLRSPGDKEVKSLPGADYLATRVTDTELRLQVANMSQGRTLYCTCSASGLGGRRDEQYFGPGTRLTVL.

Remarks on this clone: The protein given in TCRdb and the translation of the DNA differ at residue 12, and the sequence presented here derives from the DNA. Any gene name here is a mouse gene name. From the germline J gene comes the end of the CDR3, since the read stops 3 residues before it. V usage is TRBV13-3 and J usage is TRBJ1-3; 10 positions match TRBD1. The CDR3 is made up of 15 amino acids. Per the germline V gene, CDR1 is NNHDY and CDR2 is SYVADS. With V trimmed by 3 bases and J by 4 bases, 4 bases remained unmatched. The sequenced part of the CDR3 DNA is TGTGCCAGCAGTGGGACAGGGGGAAGAGGAAATACG. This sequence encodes CASSGTGGRGNT. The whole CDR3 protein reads CASSGTGGRGNTLYF.

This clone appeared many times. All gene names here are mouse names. The CDR3 bases that were read are TGTGCCAGCAGTGATACGCAGGGGGAGGGTGCAGAA. Amino acids: CASSDTQGEGAE. In full, the CDR3 reads CASSDTQGEGAETLYF. This rearrangement joins TRBV13-3 to TRBJ2-3; 7 bases align to TRBD1. Read coverage stops 4 residues before the CDR3 terminus; the germline J gene supplies the remainder. The ends lost 1 base at V and 1 base at J; junction bases unmatched: 6. This CDR3 is 16 amino acids long. Germline V lookup: CDR1 NNHDY, CDR2 SYVADS.

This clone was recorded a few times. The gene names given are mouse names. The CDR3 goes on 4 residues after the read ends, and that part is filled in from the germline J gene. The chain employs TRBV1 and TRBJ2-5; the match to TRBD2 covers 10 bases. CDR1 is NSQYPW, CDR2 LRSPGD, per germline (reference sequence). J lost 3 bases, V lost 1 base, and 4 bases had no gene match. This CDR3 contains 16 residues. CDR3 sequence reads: CTCSAGYWGGQDTQYF. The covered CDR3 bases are TGCACCTGCAGTGCAGGCTACTGGGGGGGTCAAGAC.

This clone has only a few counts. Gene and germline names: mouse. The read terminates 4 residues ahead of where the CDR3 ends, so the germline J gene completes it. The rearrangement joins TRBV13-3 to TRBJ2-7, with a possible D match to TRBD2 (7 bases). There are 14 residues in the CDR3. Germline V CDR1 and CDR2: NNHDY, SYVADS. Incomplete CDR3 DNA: TGTGCCAGCACCCAAAGGGGGGCGCGGAAT. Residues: CASTQRGARN. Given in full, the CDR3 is CASTQRGARNEQYF.